Given below is one T cell receptor beta chain in context. This clonotype was seen repeatedly, ten times or more. The antigen it binds to is not known. No much larger clone exists at a distance of one base, and base qualities are not known. These data belong to a study of T cell repertoires in cytomegalovirus infection (dated by TCRdb to between 2018 and 2021). A note on the overall study: The peptide stimulations were aimed at well-studied HLA-B-restricted epitopes as well as recently identified HLA-C-restricted CMV epitopes, whose presentation resists viral immunomodulation. Donor HLA type was relevant to the analysis, as public TCR beta signatures indicated carriage of CMV infection together with the matching HLA type. The paper's findings and limits, for the study overall: In the ex vivo response, HLA-C-restricted CMV-specific TCR beta clonotypes were dominant, and in two of eight donors the single most frequent clonotype came from this HLA-C-restricted group. In both this cohort and an independent roughly 400-donor cohort, the cumulative frequency of public TCR beta family members distinguished carriers of CMV infection plus the relevant HLA type.

The instrument was an Illumina HiSeq 1500. TCRdb applied fastp at Q25 and MiXCR to the public reads, then kept only in-frame beta chains. Each CDR3 protein appears once, grouped with its most common genes and DNA. The sample table records about 470,000 distinct CDR3 sequences; about 42% of these occur just once. The ten largest clones capture around 44% of the sample. For CDR1 and CDR2, the germline V gene lists SGHTA and FQGNSA. The CDR3 starts with the cysteine, ends with the phenylalanine, and has 15 residues. Only the CDR3 region is kept as DNA, spanning 45 bases read in frame from base 1. Trimming removed 2 bases from V and 0 bases from J; the gene matches leave 0 bases unexplained. Read against the paper, the sample's treatment or condition label means: in vitro stimulation with specific CMV peptide epitopes to enrich CMV-specific T cells.

The source is a human donor in good health (CMV status not recorded). Some clones in this sample may be carry-over from other donors' samples. The sample was cultured PBMCs, taken from culture after CMV antigen stimulation. This chain joins TRBV7-2 to TRBJ2-3, and TRBD2 aligns with 9 junction nucleotides. The CDR3 protein is CASSLLAGSTDTQYF. The sequenced DNA: TGTGCCAGCAGCTTACTAGCGGGGAGCACAGATACGCAGTATTTT.